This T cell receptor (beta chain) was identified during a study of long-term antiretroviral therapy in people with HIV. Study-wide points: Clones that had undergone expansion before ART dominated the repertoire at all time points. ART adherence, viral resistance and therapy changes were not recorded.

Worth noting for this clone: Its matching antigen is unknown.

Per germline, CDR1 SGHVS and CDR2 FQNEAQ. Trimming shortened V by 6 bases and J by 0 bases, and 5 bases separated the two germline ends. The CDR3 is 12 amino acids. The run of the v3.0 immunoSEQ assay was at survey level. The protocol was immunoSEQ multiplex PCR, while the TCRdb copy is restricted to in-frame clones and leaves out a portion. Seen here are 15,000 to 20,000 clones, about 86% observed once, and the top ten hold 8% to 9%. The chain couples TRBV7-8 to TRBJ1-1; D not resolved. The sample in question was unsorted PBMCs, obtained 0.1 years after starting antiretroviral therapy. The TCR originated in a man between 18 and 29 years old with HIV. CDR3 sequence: CASRDLNTEAFF. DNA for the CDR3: TGTGCCAGCAGGGATTTGAACACTGAAGCTTTCTTT.